This TCR beta chain derives from a study of shared clonotypes between healthy human individuals. Using immunoSEQ multiplex PCR, the repertoire was profiled, and TCRdb retains in-frame clones only, with some absent. The sample carries a few million clones, 90% to 95% recorded once. CD45RO-negative cells were positively selected for CCR7, leaving out terminally differentiated effector memory CD45RA+ cells. This CDR3 is built from 16 residues. The ends were cut back, 4 bases at V and 2 bases at J, with 15 bases in the middle. Per the germline V gene, CDR1 is SGHDT and CDR2 is YYEEEE. This chain uses TRBV5-6 with TRBJ2-2; tentative D call: TRBD2 (5 bases). The sample consisted of naive CD8+ T cells from PBMCs. The clonotype was recovered from a man between 18 and 29 years old in good health. Some clones in this sample may be carry-over from other donors' samples. The CDR3 spells CASSPISGVNTGELFF. The CDR3 nucleotides read TGTGCCAGCAGCCCAATATCCGGGGTTAACACCGGGGAGCTGTTTTTT.